This TCR beta chain was identified during a study of beta chain features in type 1 diabetes. This clone occurred a few times. The CDR3 runs to 16 residues. Germline lookup yields CDR1 SGHTA and CDR2 FQGNSA. The V end was cut by 6 bases, the J end by 4 bases, with 19 bases between. Expressed TCRB transcripts got sequenced, as all isolated RNA was reverse transcribed. Measured with immunoSEQ multiplex PCR; TCRdb has only the in-frame clones, and not every one. Found here are roughly 150,000 clones, approximately 8.1% of them singletons; the top ten hold approximately 0.69%. This clonotype was sampled from a man in his late teens or twenties in good health. The sequenced material came from central memory CD4+ T cells from blood. The chain joins TRBV7-2 to TRBJ1-5, with D tentatively TRBD1 (6 bases). In DNA form, the CDR3 reads TGTGCCAGCAGTAGGAATGGTCAGGGGTCAAATCAGCCCCAGCATTTT. It encodes CASSRNGQGSNQPQHF.